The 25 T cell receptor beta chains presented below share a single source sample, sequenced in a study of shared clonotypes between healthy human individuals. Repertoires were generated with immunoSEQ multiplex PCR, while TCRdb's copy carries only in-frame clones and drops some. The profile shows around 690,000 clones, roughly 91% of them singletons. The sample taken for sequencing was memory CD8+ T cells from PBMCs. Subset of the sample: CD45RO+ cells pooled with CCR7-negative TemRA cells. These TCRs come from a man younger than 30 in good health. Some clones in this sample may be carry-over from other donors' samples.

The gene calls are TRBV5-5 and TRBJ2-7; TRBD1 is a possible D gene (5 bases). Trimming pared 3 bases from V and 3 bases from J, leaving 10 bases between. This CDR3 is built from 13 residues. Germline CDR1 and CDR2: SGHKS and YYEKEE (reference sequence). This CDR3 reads CASSSTGSYEQYF. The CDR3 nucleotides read TGTGCCAGCAGCTCAACAGGTAGCTACGAGCAGTACTTC.

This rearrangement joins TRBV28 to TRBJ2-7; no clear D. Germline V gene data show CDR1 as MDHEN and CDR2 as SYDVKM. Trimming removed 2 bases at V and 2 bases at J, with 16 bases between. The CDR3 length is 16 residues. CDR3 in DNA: TGTGCCAGCAGTTTAAGTTTCAGCGTTATCCCCTACGAGCAGTACTTC. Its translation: CASSLSFSVIPYEQYF.

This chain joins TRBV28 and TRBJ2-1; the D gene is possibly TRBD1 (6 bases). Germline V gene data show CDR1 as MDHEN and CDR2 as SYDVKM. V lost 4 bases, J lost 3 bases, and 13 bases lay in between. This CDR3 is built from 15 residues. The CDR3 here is CASSYRVTVYNEQFF. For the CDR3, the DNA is TGTGCCAGCAGTTACAGGGTAACGGTCTACAATGAGCAGTTCTTC.

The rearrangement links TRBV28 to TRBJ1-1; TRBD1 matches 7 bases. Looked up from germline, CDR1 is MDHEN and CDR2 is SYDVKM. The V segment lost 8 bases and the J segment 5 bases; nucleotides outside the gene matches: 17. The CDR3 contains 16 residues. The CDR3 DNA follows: TGTGCCAGCGCAACGCAGAACTGGGACAGTCGGACTGAAGCTTTCTTT. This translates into CASATQNWDSRTEAFF.

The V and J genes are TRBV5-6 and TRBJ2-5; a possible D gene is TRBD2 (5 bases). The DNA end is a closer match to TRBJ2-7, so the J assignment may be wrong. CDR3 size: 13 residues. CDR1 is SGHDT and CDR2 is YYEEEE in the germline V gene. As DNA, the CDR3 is TGTGCCAGCAGCTTGGGGAGGACCTACGAGCAGTACTTC. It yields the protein CASSLGRTYEQYF.

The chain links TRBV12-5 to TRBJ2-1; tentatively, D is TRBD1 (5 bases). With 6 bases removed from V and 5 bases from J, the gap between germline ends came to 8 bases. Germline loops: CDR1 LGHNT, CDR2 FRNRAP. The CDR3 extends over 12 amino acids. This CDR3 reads CASGPGNNEQFF. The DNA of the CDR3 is TGTGCTAGTGGCCCAGGGAACAATGAGCAGTTCTTC.

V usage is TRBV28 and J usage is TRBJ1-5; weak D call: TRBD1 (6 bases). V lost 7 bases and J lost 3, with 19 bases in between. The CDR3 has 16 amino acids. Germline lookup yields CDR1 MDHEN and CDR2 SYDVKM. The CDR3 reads CASIAQTGLYNQPQHF. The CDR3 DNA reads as TGTGCCAGCATTGCCCAGACAGGACTCTACAATCAGCCCCAGCATTTT.

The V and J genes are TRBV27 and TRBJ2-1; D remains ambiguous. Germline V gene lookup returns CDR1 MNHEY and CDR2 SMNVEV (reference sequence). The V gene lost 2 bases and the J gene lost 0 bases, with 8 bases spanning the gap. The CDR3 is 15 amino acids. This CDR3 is CASSLMLSSYNEQFF. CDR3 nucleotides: TGTGCCAGCAGTTTAATGTTGAGCTCCTACAATGAGCAGTTCTTC.

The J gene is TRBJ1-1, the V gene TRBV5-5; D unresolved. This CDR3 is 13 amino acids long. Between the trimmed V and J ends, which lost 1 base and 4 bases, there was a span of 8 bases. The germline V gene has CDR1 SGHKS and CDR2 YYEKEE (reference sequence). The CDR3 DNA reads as TGTGCCAGCAGCTTGAAGGGCAGCACTGAAGCTTTCTTT. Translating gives CASSLKGSTEAFF.

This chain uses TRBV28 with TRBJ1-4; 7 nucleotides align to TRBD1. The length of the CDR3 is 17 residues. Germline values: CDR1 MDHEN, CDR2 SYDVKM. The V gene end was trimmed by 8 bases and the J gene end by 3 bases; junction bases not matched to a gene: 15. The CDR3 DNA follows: TGTGCCAGCGAAGGGGCCTCCGAGGGGGCAGCTAATGAAAAACTGTTTTTT. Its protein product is CASEGASEGAANEKLFF.

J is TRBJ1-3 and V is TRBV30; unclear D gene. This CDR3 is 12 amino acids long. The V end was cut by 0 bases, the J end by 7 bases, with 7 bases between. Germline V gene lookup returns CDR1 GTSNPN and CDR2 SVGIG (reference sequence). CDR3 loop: CAWSVSGNTIYF. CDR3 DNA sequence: TGTGCCTGGAGTGTATCCGGGAACACCATATATTTT. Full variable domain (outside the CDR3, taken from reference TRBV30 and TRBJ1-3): SQTIHQWPATLVQPVGSPLSLECTVEGTSNPNLYWYRQAAGRGLQLLFYSVGIGQISSEVPQNLSASRPQDRQFILSSKKLLLSDSGFYLCAWSVSGNTIYFGEGSWLTVV.

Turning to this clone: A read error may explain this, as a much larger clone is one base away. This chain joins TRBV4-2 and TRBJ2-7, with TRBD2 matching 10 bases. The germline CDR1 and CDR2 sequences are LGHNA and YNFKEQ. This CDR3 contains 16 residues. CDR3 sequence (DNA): TGTGCCAGCGGCCAAGATCCTAGCGGGAGTTCGGGCGAGCAGTACTTC. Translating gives CASGQDPSGSSGEQYF.

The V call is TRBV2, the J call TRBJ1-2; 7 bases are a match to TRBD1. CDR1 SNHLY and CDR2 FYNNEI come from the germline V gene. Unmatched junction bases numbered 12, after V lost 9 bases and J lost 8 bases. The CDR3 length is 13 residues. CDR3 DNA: TGTGCCAGATGGAGAGACAGGGCGAGCGGCTACACCTTC. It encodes CARWRDRASGYTF.

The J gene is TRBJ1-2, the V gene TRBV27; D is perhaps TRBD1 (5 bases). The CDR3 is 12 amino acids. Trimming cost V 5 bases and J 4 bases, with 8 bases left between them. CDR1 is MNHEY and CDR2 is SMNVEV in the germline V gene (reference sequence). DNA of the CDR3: TGTGCCAGCAGTCAGGGTGGCTATGGCTACACCTTC. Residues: CASSQGGYGYTF.

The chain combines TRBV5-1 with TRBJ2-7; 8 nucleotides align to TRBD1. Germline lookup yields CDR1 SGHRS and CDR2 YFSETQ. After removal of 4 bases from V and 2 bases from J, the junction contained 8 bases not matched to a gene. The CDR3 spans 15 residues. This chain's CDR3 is CASSQSTGQAYEQYF. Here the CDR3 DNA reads TGCGCCAGCAGCCAGTCAACGGGACAGGCCTACGAGCAGTACTTC.

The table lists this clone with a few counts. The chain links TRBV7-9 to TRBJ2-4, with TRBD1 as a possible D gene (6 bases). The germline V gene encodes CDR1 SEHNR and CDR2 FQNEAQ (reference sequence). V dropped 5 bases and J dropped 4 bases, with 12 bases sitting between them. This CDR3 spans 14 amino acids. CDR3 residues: CASSPQGQKNIQYF. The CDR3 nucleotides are TGTGCCAGCAGCCCCCAAGGACAGAAAAACATTCAGTACTTC.

The CDR3 sequence: CAGGESSGNTIYF. The CDR3 DNA sequence: TGTGCCGGCGGGGAATCCTCTGGAAACACCATATATTTT. The chain employs TRBV7-9 and TRBJ1-3; no reliable D call. There are 13 residues in the CDR3. Germline CDR1 reads SEHNR; CDR2 reads FQNEAQ (reference sequence). V was pared by 11 bases and J by 0 bases, with 11 bases between.

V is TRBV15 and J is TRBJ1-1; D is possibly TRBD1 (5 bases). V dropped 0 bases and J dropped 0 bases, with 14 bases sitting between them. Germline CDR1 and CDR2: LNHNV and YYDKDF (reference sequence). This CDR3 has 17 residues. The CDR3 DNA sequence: TGTGCCACCAGCAGAGATCCCCCCGCAGGGTTGAACACTGAAGCTTTCTTT. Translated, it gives CATSRDPPAGLNTEAFF.

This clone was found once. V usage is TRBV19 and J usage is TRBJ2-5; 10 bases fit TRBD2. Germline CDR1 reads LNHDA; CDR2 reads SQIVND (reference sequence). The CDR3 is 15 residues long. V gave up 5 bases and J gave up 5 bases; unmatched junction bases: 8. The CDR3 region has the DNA TGTGCCAGTAGTGGCCAGCGGGAGGGCGAGGAGACCCAGTACTTC. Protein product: CASSGQREGEETQYF.

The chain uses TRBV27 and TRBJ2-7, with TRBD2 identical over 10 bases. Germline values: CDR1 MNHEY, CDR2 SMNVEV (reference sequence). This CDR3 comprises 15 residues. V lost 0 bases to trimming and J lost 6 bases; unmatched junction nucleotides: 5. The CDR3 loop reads CASSLSASGSSEQYF. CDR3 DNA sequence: TGTGCCAGCAGTTTATCGGCTAGCGGGAGTTCCGAGCAGTACTTC.

The CDR3 here is CASSYTPRGYEQYF. DNA for the CDR3: TGTGCCAGCAGCTATACCCCCCGGGGGTACGAGCAGTACTTC. The chain uses TRBV7-9 and TRBJ2-7; TRBD2 is a possible D gene (6 bases). CDR3 length equals 14 residues. Germline lookup yields CDR1 SEHNR and CDR2 FQNEAQ (reference sequence). Trimming took 4 bases from V and 4 from J, leaving 14 bases between them.

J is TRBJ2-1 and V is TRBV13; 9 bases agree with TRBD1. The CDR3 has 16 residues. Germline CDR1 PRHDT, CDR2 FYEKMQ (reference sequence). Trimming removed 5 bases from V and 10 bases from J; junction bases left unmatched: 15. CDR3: CASSLQRTGAYREQFF. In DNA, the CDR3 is TGTGCCAGCAGCCTACAACGGACAGGGGCCTACCGGGAGCAGTTCTTC.

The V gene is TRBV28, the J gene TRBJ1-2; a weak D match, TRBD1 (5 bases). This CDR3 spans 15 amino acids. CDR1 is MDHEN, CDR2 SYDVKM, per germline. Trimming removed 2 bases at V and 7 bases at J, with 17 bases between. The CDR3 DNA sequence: TGTGCCAGCAGTTTAGACCATGTAGGGGAGGGTGGCTACACCTTC. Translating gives CASSLDHVGEGGYTF.

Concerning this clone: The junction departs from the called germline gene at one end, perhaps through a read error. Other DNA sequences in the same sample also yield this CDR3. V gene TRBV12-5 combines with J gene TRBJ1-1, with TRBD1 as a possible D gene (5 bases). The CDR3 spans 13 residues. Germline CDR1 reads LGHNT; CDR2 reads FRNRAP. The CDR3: CASGSGPGTEAFF. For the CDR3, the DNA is TGTGCTAGCGGTTCAGGGCCGGGGACTGAAGCTTTCTTT.

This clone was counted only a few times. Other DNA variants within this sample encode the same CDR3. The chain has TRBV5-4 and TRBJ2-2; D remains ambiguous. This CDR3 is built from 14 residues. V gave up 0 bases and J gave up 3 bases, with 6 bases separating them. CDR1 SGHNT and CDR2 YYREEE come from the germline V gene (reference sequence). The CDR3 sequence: CASSLGDYTGELFF. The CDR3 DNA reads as TGTGCCAGCAGCTTGGGGGATTACACCGGGGAGCTGTTTTTT. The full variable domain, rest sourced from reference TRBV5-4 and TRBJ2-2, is ETGVTQSPTHLIKTRGQQVTLRCSSQSGHNTVSWYQQALGQGPQFIFQYYREEENGRGNFPPRFSGLQFPNYSSELNVNALELDDSALYLCASSLGDYTGELFFGEGSRLTVL.